The T cell receptor beta chain under discussion was sequenced for a study of cytomegalovirus exposure and HLA in healthy donors. At the level of the study: In a later analysis, it was reported that the roughly 120 validation repertoires had been produced on the same platform as the 550 to 850 repertoires belonging to the first cohort.

Study-wide results and limits: Reports indicated that the classifier achieved high specificity and sensitivity in diagnosing cytomegalovirus status.

Sequencing was performed with immunoSEQ multiplex PCR; in TCRdb, only in-frame clones are kept and a portion is missing. The sample yields more than 85,000 clones, about nine tenths seen once. As concerns this clone: Its antigen remains unidentified.

With 3 bases clipped from V and 1 base from J, the junction kept 10 bases outside the gene matches. CDR1 and CDR2 (germline): SGHRS, YFSETQ. The CDR3 runs 17 residues. Material for sequencing was PBMCs. The chain links TRBV5-1 to TRBJ1-3; TRBD1 matches at 7 bases. The receptor was isolated from a woman aged 18-29 years in good health and CMV-seronegative. The CDR3 region is CASSSIGTDGSGNTIYF. CDR3 nucleotide sequence: TGCGCCAGCAGCTCGATTGGGACAGACGGTTCTGGAAACACCATATATTTT.